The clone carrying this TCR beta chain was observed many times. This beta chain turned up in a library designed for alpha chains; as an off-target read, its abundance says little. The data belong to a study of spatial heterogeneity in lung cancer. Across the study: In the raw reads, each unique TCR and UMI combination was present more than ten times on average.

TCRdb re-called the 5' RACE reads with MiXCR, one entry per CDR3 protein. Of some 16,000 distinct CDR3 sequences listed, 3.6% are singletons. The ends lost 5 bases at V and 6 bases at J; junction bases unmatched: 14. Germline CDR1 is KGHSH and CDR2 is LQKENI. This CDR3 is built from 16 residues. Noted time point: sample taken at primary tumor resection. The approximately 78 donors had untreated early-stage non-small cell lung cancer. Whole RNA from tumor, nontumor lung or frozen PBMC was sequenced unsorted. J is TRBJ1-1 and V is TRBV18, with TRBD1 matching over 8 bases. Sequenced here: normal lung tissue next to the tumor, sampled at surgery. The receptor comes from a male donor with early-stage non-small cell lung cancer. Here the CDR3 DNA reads TGTGCCAGCTCAACCCGGACAGGGATGCACAGGGCTGAAGCTTTCTTT. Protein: CASSTRTGMHRAEAFF.